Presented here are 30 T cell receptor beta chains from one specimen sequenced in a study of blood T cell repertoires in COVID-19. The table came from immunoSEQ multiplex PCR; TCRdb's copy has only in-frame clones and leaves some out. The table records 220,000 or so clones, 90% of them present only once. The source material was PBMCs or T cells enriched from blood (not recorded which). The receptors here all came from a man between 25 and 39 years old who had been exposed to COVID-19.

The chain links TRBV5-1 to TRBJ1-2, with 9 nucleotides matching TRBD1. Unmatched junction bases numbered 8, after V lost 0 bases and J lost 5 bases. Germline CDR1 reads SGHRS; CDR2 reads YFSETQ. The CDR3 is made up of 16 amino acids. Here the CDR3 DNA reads TGCGCCAGCAGCTTGGTTGGGGGACAGGGCCCATATGGCTACACCTTC. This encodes CASSLVGGQGPYGYTF.

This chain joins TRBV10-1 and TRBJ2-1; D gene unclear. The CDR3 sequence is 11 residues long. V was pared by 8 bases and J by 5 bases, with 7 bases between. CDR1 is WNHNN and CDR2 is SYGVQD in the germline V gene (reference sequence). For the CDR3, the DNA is TGCGCCAGCCTTAGCCACAATGAGCAGTTCTTC. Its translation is CASLSHNEQFF.

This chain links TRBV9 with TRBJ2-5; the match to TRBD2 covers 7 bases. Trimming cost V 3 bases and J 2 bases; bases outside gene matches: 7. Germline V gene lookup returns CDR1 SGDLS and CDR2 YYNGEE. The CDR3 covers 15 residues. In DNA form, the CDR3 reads TGTGCCAGCAGCGCGACTAGCTCTCCTCAAGAGACCCAGTACTTC. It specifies CASSATSSPQETQYF.

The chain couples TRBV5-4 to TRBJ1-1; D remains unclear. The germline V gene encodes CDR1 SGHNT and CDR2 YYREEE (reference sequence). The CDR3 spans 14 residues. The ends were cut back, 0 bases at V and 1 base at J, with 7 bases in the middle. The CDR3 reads CASSLVERNTEAFF. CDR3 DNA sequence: TGTGCCAGCAGCTTGGTTGAGAGGAACACTGAAGCTTTCTTT.

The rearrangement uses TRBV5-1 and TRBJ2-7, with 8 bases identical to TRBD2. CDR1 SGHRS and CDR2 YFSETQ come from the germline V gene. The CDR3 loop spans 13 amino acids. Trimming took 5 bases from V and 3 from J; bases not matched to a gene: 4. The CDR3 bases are TGCGCCAGCAGATGGGGACTAGACTACGAGCAGTACTTC. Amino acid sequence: CASRWGLDYEQYF.

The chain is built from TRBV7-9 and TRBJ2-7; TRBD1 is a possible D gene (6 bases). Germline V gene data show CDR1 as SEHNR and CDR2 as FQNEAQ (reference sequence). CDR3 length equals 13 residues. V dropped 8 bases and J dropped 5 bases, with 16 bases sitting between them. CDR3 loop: CASWEQGKNEQYF. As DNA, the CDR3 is TGTGCCAGCTGGGAACAGGGTAAGAACGAGCAGTACTTC. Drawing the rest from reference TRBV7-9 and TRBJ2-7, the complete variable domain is DTGVSQNPRHKITKRGQNVTFRCDPISEHNRLYWYRQTLGQGPEFLTYFQNEAQLEKSRLLSDRFSAERPKGSFSTLEIQRTEQGDSAMYLCASWEQGKNEQYFGPGTRLTVT.

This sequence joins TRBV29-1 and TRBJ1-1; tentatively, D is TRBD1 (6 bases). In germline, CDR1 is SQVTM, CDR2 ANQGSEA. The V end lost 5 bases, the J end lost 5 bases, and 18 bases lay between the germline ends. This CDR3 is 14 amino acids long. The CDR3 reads CSVSSGGAGTEAFF. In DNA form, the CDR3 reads TGCAGCGTTTCGTCGGGGGGGGCAGGGACTGAAGCTTTCTTT.

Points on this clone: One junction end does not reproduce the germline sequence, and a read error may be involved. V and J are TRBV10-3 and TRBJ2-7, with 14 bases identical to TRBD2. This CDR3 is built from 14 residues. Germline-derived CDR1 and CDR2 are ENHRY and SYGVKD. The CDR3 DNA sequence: TGTGCCATCAGGGAAGGGACTAGCGGGGGTCGTAGTCGGTTC. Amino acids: CAIREGTSGGRSRF.

This chain's CDR3 is CAINPGLANNEQFF. CDR3 DNA: TGTGCCATCAACCCGGGACTAGCTAACAATGAGCAGTTCTTC. The V and J genes are TRBV10-3 and TRBJ2-1; 9 bases map to TRBD2. The CDR3 length is 14 residues. Germline V gene lookup returns CDR1 ENHRY and CDR2 SYGVKD. After removal of 7 bases from V and 5 bases from J, the junction contained 6 bases not matched to a gene.

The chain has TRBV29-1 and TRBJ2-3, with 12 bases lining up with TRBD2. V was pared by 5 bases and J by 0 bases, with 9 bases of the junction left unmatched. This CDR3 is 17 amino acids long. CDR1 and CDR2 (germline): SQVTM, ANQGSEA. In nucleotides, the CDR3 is TGCAGCGTTAAGACGACTAGCGGGGGCCTCAGCACAGATACGCAGTATTTT. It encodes CSVKTTSGGLSTDTQYF.

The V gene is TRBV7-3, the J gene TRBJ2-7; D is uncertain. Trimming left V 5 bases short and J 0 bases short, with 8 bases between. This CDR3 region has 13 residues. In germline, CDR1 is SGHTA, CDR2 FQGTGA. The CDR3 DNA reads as TGTGCCAGCAGCGCCGGTCCCTCCTACGAGCAGTACTTC. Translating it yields CASSAGPSYEQYF.

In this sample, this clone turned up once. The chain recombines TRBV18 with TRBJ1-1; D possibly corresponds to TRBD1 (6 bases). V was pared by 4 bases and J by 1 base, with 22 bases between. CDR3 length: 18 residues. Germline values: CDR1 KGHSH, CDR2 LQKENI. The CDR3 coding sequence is TGTGCCAGCTCACGATCAGCGGGACACGGTCCTGGGAACACTGAAGCTTTCTTT. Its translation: CASSRSAGHGPGNTEAFF.

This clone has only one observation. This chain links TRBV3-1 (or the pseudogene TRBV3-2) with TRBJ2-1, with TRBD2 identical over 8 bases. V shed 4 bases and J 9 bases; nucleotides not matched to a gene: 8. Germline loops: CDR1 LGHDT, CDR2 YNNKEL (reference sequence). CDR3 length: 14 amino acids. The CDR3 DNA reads TGTGCCAGCAGCCGAGCTGGGACTAGTATTGAGCAGTTCTTC. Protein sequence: CASSRAGTSIEQFF.

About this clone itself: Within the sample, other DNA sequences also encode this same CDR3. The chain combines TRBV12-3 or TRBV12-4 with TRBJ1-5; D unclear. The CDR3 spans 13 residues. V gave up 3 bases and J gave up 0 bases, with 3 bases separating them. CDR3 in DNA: TGTGCCAGCAGTTTTTATAGCAATCAGCCCCAGCATTTT. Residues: CASSFYSNQPQHF.

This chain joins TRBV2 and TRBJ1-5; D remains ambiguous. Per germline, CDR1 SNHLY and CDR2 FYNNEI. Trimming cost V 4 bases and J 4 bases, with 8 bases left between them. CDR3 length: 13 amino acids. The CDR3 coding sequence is TGTGCCAGCAGTGTGAGCCTGAATCAGCCCCAGCATTTT. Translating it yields CASSVSLNQPQHF.

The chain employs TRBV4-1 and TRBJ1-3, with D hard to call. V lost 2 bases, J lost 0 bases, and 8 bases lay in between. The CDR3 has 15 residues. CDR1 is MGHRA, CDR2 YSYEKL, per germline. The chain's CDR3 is CASSQPRDSGNTIYF. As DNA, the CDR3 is TGCGCCAGCAGCCAACCTCGGGACTCTGGAAACACCATATATTTT.

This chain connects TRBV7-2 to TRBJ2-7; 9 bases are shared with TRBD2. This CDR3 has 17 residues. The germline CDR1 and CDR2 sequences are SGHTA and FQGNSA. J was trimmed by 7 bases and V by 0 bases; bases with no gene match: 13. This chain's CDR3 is CASSLALWQRGEEEQYF. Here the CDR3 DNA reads TGTGCCAGCAGCTTAGCCCTATGGCAGCGGGGGGAAGAGGAGCAGTACTTC.

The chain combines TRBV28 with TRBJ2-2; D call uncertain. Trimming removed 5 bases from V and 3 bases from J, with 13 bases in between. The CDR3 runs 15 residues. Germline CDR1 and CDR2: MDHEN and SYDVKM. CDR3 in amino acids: CASSRMTGHTGELFF. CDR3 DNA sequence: TGTGCCAGCAGTCGTATGACTGGTCACACCGGGGAGCTGTTTTTT.

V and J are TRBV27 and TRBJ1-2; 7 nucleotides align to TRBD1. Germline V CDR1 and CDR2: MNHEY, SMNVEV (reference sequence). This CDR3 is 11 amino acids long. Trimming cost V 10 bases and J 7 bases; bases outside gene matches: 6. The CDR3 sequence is CATPGGGGYTF. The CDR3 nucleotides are TGTGCCACCCCAGGGGGAGGTGGCTACACCTTC.

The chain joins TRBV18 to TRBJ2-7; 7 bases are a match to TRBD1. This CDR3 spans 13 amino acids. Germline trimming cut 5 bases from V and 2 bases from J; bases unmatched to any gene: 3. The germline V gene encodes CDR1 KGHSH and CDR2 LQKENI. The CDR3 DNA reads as TGTGCCAGCTCAGCAGGACAGGCCTACGAGCAGTACTTC. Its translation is CASSAGQAYEQYF.

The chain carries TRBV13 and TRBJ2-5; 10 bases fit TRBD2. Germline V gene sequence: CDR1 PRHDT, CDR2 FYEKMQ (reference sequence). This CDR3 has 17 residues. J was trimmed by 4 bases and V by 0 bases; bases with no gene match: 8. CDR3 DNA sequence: TGTGCCAGCAGCTTAGGAGCGGGGGGGACAAGTAGAGAGACCCAGTACTTC. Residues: CASSLGAGGTSRETQYF.

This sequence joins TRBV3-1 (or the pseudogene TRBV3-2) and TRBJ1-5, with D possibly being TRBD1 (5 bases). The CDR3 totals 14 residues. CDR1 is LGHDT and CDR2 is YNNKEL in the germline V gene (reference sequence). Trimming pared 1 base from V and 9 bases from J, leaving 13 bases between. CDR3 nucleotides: TGTGCCAGCAGCCAAGGCAGGGCTAATAGGCCCCAGCATTTT. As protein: CASSQGRANRPQHF.

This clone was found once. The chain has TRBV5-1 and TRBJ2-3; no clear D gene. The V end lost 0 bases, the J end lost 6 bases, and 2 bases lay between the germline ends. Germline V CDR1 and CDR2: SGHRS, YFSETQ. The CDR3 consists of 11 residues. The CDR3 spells CASSLADTQYF. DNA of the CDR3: TGCGCCAGCAGCTTGGCTGATACGCAGTATTTT.

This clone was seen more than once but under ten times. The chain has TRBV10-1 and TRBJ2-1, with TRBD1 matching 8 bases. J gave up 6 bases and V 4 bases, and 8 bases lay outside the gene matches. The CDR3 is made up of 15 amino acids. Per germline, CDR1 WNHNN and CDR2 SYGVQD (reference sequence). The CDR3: CASSATGVVGNEQFF. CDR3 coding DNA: TGCGCCAGCAGTGCGACAGGGGTGGTGGGCAATGAGCAGTTCTTC.

CDR3 protein: CASSLDSRLGARGYTF. The CDR3 region has the DNA TGTGCCAGCAGCTTAGATTCGAGGTTAGGGGCTAGGGGCTACACCTTC. The chain combines TRBV11-2 with TRBJ1-2; the D gene is possibly TRBD1 (5 bases). The CDR3 is made up of 16 amino acids. Germline CDR1 SGHAT, CDR2 FQNNGV. V lost 0 bases and J lost 8, with 19 bases in between.

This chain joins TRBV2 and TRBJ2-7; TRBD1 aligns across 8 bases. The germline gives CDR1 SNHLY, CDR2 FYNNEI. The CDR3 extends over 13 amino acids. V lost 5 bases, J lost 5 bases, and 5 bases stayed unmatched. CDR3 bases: TGTGCCAGCAGTCCCGACAGGGGTCACGAGCAGTACTTC. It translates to CASSPDRGHEQYF.

CDR3 sequence reads: CASSSRGGPETQYF. CDR3 DNA: TGTGCCAGCAGCTCCAGGGGTGGGCCAGAGACCCAGTACTTC. The V and J genes are TRBV5-4 and TRBJ2-5; possible D gene TRBD1, 6 bases. Per germline, CDR1 SGHNT and CDR2 YYREEE (reference sequence). The CDR3 runs to 14 residues. The germline V and J ends were trimmed by 3 bases and 4 bases, with 13 bases remaining between them.

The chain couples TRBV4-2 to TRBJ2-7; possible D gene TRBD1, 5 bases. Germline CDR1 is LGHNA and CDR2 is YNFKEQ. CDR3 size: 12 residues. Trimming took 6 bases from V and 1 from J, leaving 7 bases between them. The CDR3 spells CASSQGSYEQYF. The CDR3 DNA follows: TGTGCCAGCAGTCAGGGTTCCTACGAGCAGTACTTC.

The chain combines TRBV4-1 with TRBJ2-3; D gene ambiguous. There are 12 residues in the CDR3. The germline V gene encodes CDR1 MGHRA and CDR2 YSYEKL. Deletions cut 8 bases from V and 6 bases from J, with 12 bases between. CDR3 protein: CASLNTDDTQYF. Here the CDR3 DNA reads TGCGCCAGCCTAAACACAGACGATACGCAGTATTTT.

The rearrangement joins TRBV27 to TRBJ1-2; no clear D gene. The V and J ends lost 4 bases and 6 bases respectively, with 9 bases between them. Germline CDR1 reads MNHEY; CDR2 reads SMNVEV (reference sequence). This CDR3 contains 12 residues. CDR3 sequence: CASSSRQNGYTF. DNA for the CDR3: TGTGCCAGCAGTTCGCGACAAAATGGCTACACCTTC.